The TCR beta chain described here comes from a study of T cells expressing NK-cell markers. UMIs were included in TCR beta cDNA generated by 5'RACE template switching. Reprocessing the 5' RACE reads, TCRdb reports a single entry for every CDR3 protein and omits DNA. The clone table shows about 550,000 distinct CDR3 sequences, with the ten largest holding about 3.6%. Comments on this clonotype: What it binds is not known.

The CDR3 contains 12 residues. Overall study findings and caveats: About 1.0-8% of CD8+ T cells in several donors belonged to dominant NKG2C+ clonotypes. Researchers report these clonotypes also headed the CD3+CD56-NKG2C+ fraction in several donors.

The receptor was derived from a man aged 18-30 years in good health. The V call is TRBV12-3 or TRBV12-4, the J call TRBJ2-3. Source material: blood T cells: a sorted CD56 or NKG2C T cell subset, CD4+ or CD8+ T cells, or bulk PBMC T cells (not recorded which). This CDR3 is CASSSTRITQYF.